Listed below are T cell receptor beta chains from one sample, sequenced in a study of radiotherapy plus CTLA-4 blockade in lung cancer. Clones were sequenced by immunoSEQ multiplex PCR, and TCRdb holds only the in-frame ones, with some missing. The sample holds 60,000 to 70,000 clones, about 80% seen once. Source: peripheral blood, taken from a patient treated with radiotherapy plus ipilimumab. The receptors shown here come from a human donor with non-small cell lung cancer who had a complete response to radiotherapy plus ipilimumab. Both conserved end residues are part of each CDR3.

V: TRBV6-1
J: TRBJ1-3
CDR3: CASSPGTLSGNTIYF

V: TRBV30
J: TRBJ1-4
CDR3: CAWDMKTNEKLFF

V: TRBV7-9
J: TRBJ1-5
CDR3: CASSFSGATDQPQHF

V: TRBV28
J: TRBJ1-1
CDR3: CASSLSGWDRANTEAFF

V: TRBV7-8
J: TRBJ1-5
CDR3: CASSPRFAGNQPQHF

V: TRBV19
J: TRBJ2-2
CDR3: CATRRDRGPTTNTGELFF

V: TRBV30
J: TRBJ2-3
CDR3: CAWSAGTGGQADTQYF

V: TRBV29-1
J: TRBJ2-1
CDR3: CSGRGGGGPNEQFF

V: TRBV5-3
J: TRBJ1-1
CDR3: CARSLGQGPRVNTEAFF

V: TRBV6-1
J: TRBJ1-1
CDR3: CASLDRLFTEAFF

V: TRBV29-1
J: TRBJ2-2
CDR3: CSAQGRGRTGELFF

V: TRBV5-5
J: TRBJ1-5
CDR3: CASSPRDSSISNQPQHF

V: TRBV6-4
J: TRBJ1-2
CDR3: CASSVGRNYGYTF

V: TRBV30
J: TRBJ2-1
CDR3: CAWSAGQGFNEQFF

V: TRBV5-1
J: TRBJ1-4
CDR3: CASSFAQGGGGEKLFF

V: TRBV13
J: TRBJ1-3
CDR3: CASSLGGVLYGNTIYF

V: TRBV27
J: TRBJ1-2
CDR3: CASSLSQTGGYGYTF

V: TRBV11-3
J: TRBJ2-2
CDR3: CASSLDAISFSNTGELFF

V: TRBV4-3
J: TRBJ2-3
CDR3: CASSQYTGTSETDTQYF

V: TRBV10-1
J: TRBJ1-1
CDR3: CASSEDGSRNTEAFF

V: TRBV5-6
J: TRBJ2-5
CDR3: CASSLWTEQETQYF

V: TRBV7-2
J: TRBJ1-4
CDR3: CASSADRGANEKLFF

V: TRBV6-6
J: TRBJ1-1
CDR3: CASSGGGNTEAFF

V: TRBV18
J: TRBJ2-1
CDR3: CASSPPGTGHNEQFF

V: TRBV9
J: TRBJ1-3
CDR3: CASSATYSGNTIYF

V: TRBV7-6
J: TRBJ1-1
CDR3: CASSPDRENPEAFF

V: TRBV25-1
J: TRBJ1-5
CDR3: CASSPGGLGNQPQHF

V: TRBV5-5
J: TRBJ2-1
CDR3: CASSLVGQGTYNEQFF

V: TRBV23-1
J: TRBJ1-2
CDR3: CASERCCGLNYGYTF

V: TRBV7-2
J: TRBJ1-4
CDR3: CASSPPGVPGGKLFF

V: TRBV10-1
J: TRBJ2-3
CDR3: CASSQGQETDTQYF

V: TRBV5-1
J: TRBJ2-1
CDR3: CASSPPGLAGEGEQFF

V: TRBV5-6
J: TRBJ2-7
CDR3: CASSFRESLRGEQYF

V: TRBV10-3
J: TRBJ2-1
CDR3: CAISESGDRFF

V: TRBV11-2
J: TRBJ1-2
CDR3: CASSLERGRGGYTF

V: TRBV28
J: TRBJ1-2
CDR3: CASTSSSEIHLYGYTF

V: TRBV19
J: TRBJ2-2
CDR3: CASSMIAGELFF

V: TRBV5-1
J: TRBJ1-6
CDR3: CASSPATTEPASSYNSPLHF

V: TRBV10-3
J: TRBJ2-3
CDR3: CAISDRTTGARTDTQYF

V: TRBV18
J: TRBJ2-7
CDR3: CASSPVSGVYEQYF

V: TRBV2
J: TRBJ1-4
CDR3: CASSKDRATNEKLFF

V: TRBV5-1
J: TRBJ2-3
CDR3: CASSLEAGTDTQYF

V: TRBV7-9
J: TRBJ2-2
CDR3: CASSLLAEGGELFF

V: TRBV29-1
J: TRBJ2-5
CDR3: CSVAELAWETQYF

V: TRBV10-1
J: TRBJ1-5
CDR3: CAVAWGRQPQHF

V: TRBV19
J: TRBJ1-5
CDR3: CASSISQRYSNQPQHF

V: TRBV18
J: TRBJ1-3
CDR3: CASSLLDTDGNTIYF

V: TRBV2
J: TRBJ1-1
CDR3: CASSTRFGRNTEAFF

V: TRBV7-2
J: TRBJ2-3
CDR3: CASSLGVAEDTQYF

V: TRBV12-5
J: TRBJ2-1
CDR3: CASGLVRVYNEQFF

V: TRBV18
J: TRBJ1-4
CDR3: CASSPVGELFF

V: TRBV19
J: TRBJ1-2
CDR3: CASSILSGQGDYGYTF

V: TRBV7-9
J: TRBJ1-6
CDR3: CASSFGGVSPLHF

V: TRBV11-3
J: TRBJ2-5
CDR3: CASSLVQRGETQYF